This is a list of T cell receptor beta chains from one sample in a study of blood T cell repertoires in COVID-19. The data were produced by immunoSEQ multiplex PCR, yet TCRdb's version contains in-frame clones alone and is incomplete. The data hold around 480,000 clones, with around 87% observed a single time. Sequencing was carried out using PBMCs or T cells enriched from blood (not recorded which). The receptors here all came from a woman between 18 and 29 years old who had recovered from COVID-19. The CDR3 runs from the conserved cysteine through the conserved F or W. D genes are given only for firm matches. Clone sizes are given selectively: once, few, many, or a class where the clone is expanded.

>TRBJ1-1|TRBV2|NA|NA
CASSGTGEETTEAFF
TGTGCCAGCAGTGGAACGGGAGAGGAGACCACTGAAGCTTTCTTT
>TRBJ2-3|TRBV5-4|TRBD2|NA
CASSQRGTTDTQYF
TGTGCCAGCAGCCAGCGGGGTACCACAGATACGCAGTATTTT
>TRBJ1-2|TRBV6-5|NA|few
CASSRGTDYGYTF
TGTGCCAGCTCTAGGGGCACAGACTATGGCTACACCTTC
>TRBJ2-7|TRBV28|TRBD1|NA
CASSTGTGDEQYF
TGTGCCAGCAGTACTGGGACAGGGGACGAGCAGTACTTC
>TRBJ2-1|TRBV5-4|TRBD2|few
CASSWGLATYNEQFF
TGTGCCAGCAGCTGGGGACTAGCAACTTACAATGAGCAGTTCTTC
>TRBJ2-5|TRBV7-2|NA|once
CASSLNSGGWETQYF
TGTGCCAGCAGCTTAAATAGTGGCGGGTGGGAGACCCAGTACTTC
>TRBJ2-2|TRBV19|TRBD2|few
CASSGRGRMENTGELFF
TGTGCCAGTAGTGGGAGGGGACGGATGGAGAACACCGGGGAGCTGTTTTTT
>TRBJ2-2|TRBV5-1|NA|NA
CASSLVGGANTGELFF
TGCGCCAGCAGCTTGGTAGGGGGGGCGAACACCGGGGAGCTGTTTTTT
>TRBJ1-3|TRBV30|TRBD1|NA
CAWRATGDSGNTIYF
TGTGCCTGGAGAGCCACAGGGGACTCTGGAAACACCATATATTTT
>TRBJ2-2|TRBV3-1/TRBV3-2|TRBD2|NA
CASSPINLAGAGELFF
TGTGCCAGCAGCCCTATTAATCTAGCGGGGGCCGGGGAGCTGTTTTTT
>TRBJ2-7|TRBV5-1|TRBD1|NA
CASSFRFYRPGQRSFYEQYF
TGCGCCAGCAGCTTTAGGTTTTACAGACCGGGACAGAGATCTTTCTACGAGCAGTACTTC
>TRBJ1-2|TRBV11-2|NA|few
CASSLGVETTYTDGYTF
TGTGCCAGCAGCTTAGGAGTGGAGACGACTTATACTGATGGCTACACCTTC
>TRBJ1-1|TRBV5-1|NA|NA
CASSLDHRSDTEAFF
TGCGCCAGCAGCTTGGATCACAGGTCAGACACTGAAGCTTTCTTT
>TRBJ1-5|TRBV6-1|NA|few
CASSEGTDRPYQPQHF
TGTGCCAGCAGTGAGGGGACCGACAGGCCATATCAGCCCCAGCATTTT
>TRBJ1-6|TRBV7-9|TRBD1|NA
CASSPGGQGLSPLHF
TGTGCCAGCAGCCCAGGGGGACAGGGGCTCTCACCCCTCCACTTT
>TRBJ1-1|TRBV4-1|NA|NA
CASSQPQRGLGEAFF
TGCGCCAGCAGCCAGCCACAGAGGGGGTTAGGTGAAGCTTTCTTT
>TRBJ2-5|TRBV4-1|TRBD1|NA
CASSQGTGLQETQYF
TGCGCCAGCAGCCAAGGGACAGGGTTGCAAGAGACCCAGTACTTC
>TRBJ2-1|TRBV7-3|NA|NA
CASSFDRSSYNEQFF
TGTGCCAGCAGCTTCGACAGGAGCTCCTACAATGAGCAGTTCTTC
>TRBJ1-3|TRBV7-2|NA|few
CASSLDPSSGNTIYF
TGTGCCAGCAGCTTAGACCCCAGCTCTGGAAACACCATATATTTT
>TRBJ2-5|TRBV5-1|NA|NA
CASSLQRQETQYF
TGCGCCAGCAGCTTGCAACGGCAAGAGACCCAGTACTTC
>TRBJ2-1|TRBV4-1|NA|NA
CASSLNRDREQFF
TGCGCCAGCAGCCTAAATCGAGACAGAGAGCAGTTCTTC
>TRBJ1-5|TRBV12-5|TRBD1|NA
CASGFLSQGKNQPQHF
TGTGCTAGTGGTTTTTTGTCACAGGGGAAAAATCAGCCCCAGCATTTT
>TRBJ2-1|TRBV12-5|NA|NA
CASTRGSGSYNEQFF
TGTGCTAGTACTCGGGGGAGCGGCTCCTACAATGAGCAGTTCTTC
>TRBJ1-4|TRBV30|NA|NA
CAWSVRLYEKLFF
TGTGCCTGGAGTGTACGCCTATACGAAAAACTGTTTTTT
>TRBJ2-5|TRBV27|NA|many
CASSPRNRAEETQYF
TGTGCCAGCAGTCCAAGGAACAGGGCGGAAGAGACCCAGTACTTC
>TRBJ1-4|TRBV30|NA|once
CAWSVGAYGTNEKLFF
TGTGCCTGGAGTGTAGGGGCGTATGGAACTAATGAAAAACTGTTTTTT
>TRBJ2-7|TRBV6-5|TRBD2|NA
CASSYSWGGEQYF
TGTGCCAGCAGTTACTCCTGGGGAGGGGAGCAGTACTTC
>TRBJ2-7|TRBV4-1|NA|few
CASSQEGQPTYEQYF
TGCGCCAGCAGCCAAGAAGGACAGCCGACCTACGAGCAGTACTTC
>TRBJ2-3|TRBV5-1|NA|few
CASSRDGGRTDTQYF
TGCGCCAGCAGCCGGGACGGGGGTCGCACAGATACGCAGTATTTT
>TRBJ1-2|TRBV19|TRBD1|NA
CASTIQDRAKNGYTF
TGTGCCAGTACGATACAGGACAGGGCGAAAAATGGCTACACCTTC
>TRBJ2-1|TRBV7-9|NA|NA
CASSGDVWGVMDEQFF
TGTGCCAGCAGCGGGGACGTGTGGGGGGTTATGGATGAGCAGTTCTTC
>TRBJ1-2|TRBV18|NA|few
CASSPGIYGYTF
TGTGCCAGCTCACCCGGGATCTATGGCTACACCTTC
>TRBJ1-6|TRBV2|NA|NA
CASPLAGTNSPLHF
TGTGCCAGCCCCCTCGCGGGGACTAATTCACCCCTCCACTTT
>TRBJ1-2|TRBV9|NA|NA
CASSAGEWHGYTF
TGTGCCAGCAGCGCAGGGGAGTGGCATGGCTACACCTTC
>TRBJ1-1|TRBV7-2|NA|NA
CASTQNAFGGWENTEAFF
TGTGCCAGCACCCAGAATGCATTTGGGGGCTGGGAGAACACTGAAGCTTTCTTT
>TRBJ2-7|TRBV11-2|NA|NA
CASSLSFSGASSYEQYF
TGTGCCAGCAGCTTAAGTTTTTCAGGCGCAAGCTCCTACGAGCAGTACTTC
>TRBJ1-4|TRBV4-1|NA|NA
CASSRIGQYVGEKLFF
TGCGCCAGCAGCCGCATTGGACAGTACGTAGGTGAAAAACTGTTTTTT
>TRBJ2-2|TRBV5-6|NA|NA
CASSLVQGNTGELFF
TGTGCCAGCAGCTTGGTTCAGGGTAACACCGGGGAGCTGTTTTTT
>TRBJ2-1|TRBV7-9|TRBD1|NA
CASSLMDRDNEQFF
TGTGCCAGCAGCTTAATGGACAGGGACAATGAGCAGTTCTTC
>TRBJ2-5|TRBV7-2|TRBD2|NA
CASSLRGGSVQTQYF
TGTGCCAGCAGCTTAAGGGGAGGGTCCGTACAGACCCAGTACTTC
>TRBJ2-1|TRBV3-1/TRBV3-2|NA|NA
CASSPSSYNEQFF
TGTGCCAGCAGCCCGAGCTCCTACAATGAGCAGTTCTTC
>TRBJ2-7|TRBV19|TRBD1|NA
CASSSPGQTYEQYF
TGTGCCAGTAGTTCTCCGGGACAGACTTACGAGCAGTACTTC
>TRBJ2-1|TRBV7-8|NA|NA
CASSLNEAGAYNEQFF
TGTGCCAGCAGCTTAAATGAGGCGGGGGCATACAATGAGCAGTTCTTC
>TRBJ1-5|TRBV7-2|TRBD1|NA
CASSSNGQGGQPQHF
TGTGCCAGCAGTTCGAACGGACAGGGTGGACAGCCCCAGCATTTT
>TRBJ2-5|TRBV24-1|NA|NA
CATSDGGIGLSEETQYF
TGTGCCACCAGTGATGGGGGGATAGGACTTTCGGAAGAGACCCAGTACTTC
>TRBJ2-7|TRBV5-6|NA|NA
CASSLEGDGTYEQYF
TGTGCCAGCAGCCTCGAGGGAGACGGAACCTACGAGCAGTACTTC
>TRBJ2-1|TRBV24-1|TRBD2|NA
CATSQPPGLAGGPLNEQFF
TGTGCCACCAGTCAGCCCCCGGGACTAGCGGGGGGACCCCTCAATGAGCAGTTCTTC
>TRBJ2-5|TRBV27|TRBD1|NA
CASSSGQGKAETQYF
TGTGCCAGCAGTTCAGGACAGGGGAAGGCAGAGACCCAGTACTTC